The present TCR beta chain was sequenced within a study of OX40 agonist ivuxolimab in advanced cancers. Study context: An agonistic human IgG2 monoclonal antibody against OX40 (CD134) was given.

Autoimmune disease history or systemic immunosuppression excluded patients. Germline lookup yields CDR1 MNHNS and CDR2 SASEGT. This CDR3 region has 16 residues. Only in-frame clones appear in the TCRdb table, and some are missing; sequencing was by immunoSEQ multiplex PCR. This sample carries approximately 77,000 clones, about 90% of them seen once, and the ten largest clones take 1.5% to 2%. The sample was CD4+ or CD8+ T cells sorted from blood, taken in a trial of the OX40 agonist ivuxolimab. The chain is built from TRBV6-1 and TRBJ2-5; D may correspond to TRBD1 or TRBD2 (5 bases each). TRBJ2-7 explains the end of the DNA better; the J call may be wrong. The TCR sequence derives from an adult with an advanced solid tumor such as melanoma, head and neck, liver or kidney cancer. DNA of the CDR3: TGTGCCAGCAGTGAAGCTGGGGCAACTACTAGATACGAGCAGTACTTC. This encodes CASSEAGATTRYEQYF.